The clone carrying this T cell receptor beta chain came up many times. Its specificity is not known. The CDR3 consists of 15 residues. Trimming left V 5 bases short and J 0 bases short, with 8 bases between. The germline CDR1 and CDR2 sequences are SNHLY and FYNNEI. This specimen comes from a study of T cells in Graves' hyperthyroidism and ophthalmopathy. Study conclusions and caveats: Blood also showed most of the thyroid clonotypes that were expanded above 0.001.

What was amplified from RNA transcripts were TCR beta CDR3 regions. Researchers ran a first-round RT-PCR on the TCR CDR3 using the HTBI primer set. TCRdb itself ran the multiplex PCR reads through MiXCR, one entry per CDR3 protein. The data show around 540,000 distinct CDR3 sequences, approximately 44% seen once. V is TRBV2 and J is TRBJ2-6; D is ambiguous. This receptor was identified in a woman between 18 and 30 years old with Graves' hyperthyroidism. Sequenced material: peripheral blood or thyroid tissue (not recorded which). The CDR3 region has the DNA TGTGCCAGCAGTTTTGTCGGCTCTGGGGCCAACGTCCTGACTTTC. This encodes CASSFVGSGANVLTF.